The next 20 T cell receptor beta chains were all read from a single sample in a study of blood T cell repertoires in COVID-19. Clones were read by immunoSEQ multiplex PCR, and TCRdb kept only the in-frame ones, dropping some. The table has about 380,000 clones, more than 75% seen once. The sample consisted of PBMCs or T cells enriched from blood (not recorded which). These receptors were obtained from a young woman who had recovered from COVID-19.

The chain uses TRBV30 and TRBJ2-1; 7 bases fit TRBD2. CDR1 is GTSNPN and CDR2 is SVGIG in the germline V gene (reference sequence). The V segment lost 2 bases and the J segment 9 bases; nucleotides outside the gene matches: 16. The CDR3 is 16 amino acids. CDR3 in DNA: TGTGCCTGGAGTCCCAGCGGGGTCTATGGTTTTGGTGAGCAGTTCTTC. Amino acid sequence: CAWSPSGVYGFGEQFF.

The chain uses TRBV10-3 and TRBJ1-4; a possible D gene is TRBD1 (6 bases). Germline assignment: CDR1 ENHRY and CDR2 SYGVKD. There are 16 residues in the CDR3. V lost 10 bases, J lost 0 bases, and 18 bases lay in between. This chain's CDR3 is CATRIGTSTTNEKLFF. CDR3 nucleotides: TGTGCCACGAGAATTGGGACATCCACAACTAATGAAAAACTGTTTTTT.

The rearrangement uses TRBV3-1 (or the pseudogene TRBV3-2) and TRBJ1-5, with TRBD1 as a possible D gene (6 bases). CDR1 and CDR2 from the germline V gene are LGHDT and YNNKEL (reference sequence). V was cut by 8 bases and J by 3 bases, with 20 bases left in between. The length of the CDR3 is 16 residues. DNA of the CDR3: TGTGCCAGCCTAGTAAACGGGACACGTATCAATCAGCCCCAGCATTTT. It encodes CASLVNGTRINQPQHF.

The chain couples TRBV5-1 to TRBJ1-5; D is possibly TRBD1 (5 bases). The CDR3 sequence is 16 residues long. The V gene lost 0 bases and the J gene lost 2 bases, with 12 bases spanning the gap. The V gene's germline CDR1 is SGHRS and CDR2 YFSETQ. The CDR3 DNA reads TGCGCCAGCAGCTTGGGCGGGGCGGCTGGCAATCAGCCCCAGCATTTT. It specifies CASSLGGAAGNQPQHF.

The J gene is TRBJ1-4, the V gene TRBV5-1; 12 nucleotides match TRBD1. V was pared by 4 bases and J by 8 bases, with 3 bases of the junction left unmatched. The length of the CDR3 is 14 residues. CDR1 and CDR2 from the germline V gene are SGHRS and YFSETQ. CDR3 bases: TGCGCCAGCAGCACCGGGACAGGGGGCGAAAAACTGTTTTTT. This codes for CASSTGTGGEKLFF.

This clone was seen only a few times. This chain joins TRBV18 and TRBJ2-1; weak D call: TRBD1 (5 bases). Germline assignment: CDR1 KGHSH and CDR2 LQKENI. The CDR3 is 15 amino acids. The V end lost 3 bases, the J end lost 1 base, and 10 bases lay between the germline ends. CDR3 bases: TGTGCCAGCTCACCCGGTAGGGGATCCTACAATGAGCAGTTCTTC. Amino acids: CASSPGRGSYNEQFF.

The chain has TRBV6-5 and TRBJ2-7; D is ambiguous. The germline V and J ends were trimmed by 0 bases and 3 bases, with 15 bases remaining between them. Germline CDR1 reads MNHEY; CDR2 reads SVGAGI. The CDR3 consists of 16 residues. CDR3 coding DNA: TGTGCCAGCAGTTACTCGAATTTTGTTGCCGGCTACGAGCAGTACTTC. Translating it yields CASSYSNFVAGYEQYF.

The CDR3 reads CSVRRDSSYEQYF. Here the CDR3 DNA reads TGCAGCGTGCGCCGGGACAGCTCCTACGAGCAGTACTTC. This sequence joins TRBV29-1 and TRBJ2-7; 7 bases are shared with TRBD1. This CDR3 comprises 13 residues. Germline V gene lookup returns CDR1 SQVTM and CDR2 ANQGSEA. V was pared by 6 bases and J by 0 bases, with 5 bases of the junction left unmatched.

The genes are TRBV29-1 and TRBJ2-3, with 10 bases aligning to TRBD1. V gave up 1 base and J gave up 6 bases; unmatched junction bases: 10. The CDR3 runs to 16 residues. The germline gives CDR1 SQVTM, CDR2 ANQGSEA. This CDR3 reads CSVEGGRDRGPDTQYF. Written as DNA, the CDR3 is TGCAGCGTTGAAGGAGGCCGGGACAGGGGTCCCGATACGCAGTATTTT.

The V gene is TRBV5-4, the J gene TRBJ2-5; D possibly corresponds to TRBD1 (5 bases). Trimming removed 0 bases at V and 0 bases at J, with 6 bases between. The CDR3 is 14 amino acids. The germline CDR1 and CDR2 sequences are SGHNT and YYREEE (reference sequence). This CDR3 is CASSLDRYQETQYF. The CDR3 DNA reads TGTGCCAGCAGCTTGGACAGGTACCAAGAGACCCAGTACTTC.

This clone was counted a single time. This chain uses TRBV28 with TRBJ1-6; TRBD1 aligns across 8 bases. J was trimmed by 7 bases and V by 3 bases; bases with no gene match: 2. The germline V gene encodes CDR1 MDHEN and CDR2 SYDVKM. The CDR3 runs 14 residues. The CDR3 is CASSLDRANSPLHF. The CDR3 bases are TGTGCCAGCAGTTTGGACAGGGCGAATTCACCCCTCCACTTT.

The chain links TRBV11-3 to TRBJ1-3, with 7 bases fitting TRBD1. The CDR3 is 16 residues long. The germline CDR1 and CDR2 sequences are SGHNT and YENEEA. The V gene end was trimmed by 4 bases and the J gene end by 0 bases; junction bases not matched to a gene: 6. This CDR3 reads CASSSGQTISGNTIYF. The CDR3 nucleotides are TGTGCCAGCAGCTCGGGACAGACCATCTCTGGAAACACCATATATTTT.

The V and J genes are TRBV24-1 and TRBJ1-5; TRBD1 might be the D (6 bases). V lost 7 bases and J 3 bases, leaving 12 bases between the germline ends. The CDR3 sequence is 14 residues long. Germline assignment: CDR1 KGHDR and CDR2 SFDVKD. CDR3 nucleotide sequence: TGTGCCACCAGGGGACATCCTCTCAATCAGCCCCAGCATTTT. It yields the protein CATRGHPLNQPQHF.

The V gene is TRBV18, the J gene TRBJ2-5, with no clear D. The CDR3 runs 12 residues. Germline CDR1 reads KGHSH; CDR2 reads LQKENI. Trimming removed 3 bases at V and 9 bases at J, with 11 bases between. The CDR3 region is CASSPPGWAQYF. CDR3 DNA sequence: TGTGCCAGCTCACCCCCGGGTTGGGCCCAGTACTTC.

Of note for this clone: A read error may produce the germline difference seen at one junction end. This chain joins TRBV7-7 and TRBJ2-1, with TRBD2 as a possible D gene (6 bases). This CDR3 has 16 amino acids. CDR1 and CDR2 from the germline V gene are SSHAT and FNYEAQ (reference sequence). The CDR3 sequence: CASTPLGGATYNEQFF. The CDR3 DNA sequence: TGTGCTAGCACGCCGCTCGGCGGGGCGACCTACAATGAGCAGTTCTTC.

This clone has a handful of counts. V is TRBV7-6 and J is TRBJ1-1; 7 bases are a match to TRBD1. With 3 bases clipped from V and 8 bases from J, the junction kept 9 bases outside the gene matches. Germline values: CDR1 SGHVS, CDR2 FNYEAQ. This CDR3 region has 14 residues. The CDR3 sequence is CASSFSDRIWEAFF. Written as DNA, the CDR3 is TGTGCCAGCAGCTTCTCGGACAGGATATGGGAAGCTTTCTTT.

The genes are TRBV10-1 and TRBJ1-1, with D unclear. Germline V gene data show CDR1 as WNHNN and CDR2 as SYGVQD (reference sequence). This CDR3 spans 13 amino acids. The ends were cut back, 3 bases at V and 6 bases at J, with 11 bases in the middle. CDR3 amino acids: CASSDSGLAEAFF. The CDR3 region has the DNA TGCGCCAGCAGTGATTCGGGGTTGGCTGAAGCTTTCTTT.

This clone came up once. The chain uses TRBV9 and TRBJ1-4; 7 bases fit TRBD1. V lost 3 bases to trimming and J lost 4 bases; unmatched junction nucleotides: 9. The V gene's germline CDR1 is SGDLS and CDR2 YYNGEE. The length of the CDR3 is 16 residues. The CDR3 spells CASSGEGTAYNEKLFF. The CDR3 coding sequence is TGTGCCAGCAGCGGAGAAGGGACAGCTTATAATGAAAAACTGTTTTTT.

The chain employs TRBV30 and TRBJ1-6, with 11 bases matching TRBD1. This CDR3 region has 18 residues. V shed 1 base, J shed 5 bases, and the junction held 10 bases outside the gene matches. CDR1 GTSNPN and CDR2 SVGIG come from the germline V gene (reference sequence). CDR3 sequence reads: CAWSETRTGGRHNSPLHF. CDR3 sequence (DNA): TGTGCCTGGAGTGAGACCCGGACAGGGGGCAGGCATAATTCACCCCTCCACTTT.

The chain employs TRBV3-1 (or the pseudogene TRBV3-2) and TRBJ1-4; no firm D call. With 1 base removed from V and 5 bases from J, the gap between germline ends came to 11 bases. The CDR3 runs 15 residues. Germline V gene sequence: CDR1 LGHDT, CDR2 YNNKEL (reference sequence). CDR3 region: CASSQGPIQNEKLFF. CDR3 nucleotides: TGTGCCAGCAGCCAAGGCCCGATTCAGAATGAAAAACTGTTTTTT.